This paragraph reports one T cell receptor (beta chain). Other DNA sequences in the same sample also yield this CDR3. The CDR3 length is 14 residues. Germline trimming cut 4 bases from V and 4 bases from J; bases unmatched to any gene: 2. Germline CDR1 LNHDA, CDR2 SQIVND (reference sequence). Running of the assay took place at deep level. Sequenced by immunoSEQ multiplex PCR; TCRdb stores in-frame clones only, minus some. The sample lists approximately 2,300,000 clones; about nine tenths were seen once. The sample originates from a study of shared clonotypes between healthy human individuals. Sequencing was done on a sample of naive CD4+ T cells from PBMCs. Subset specified: CD45RA+ positively selected. This receptor was identified in a man aged 18 to 30 in good health. Some clones in this sample may be carry-over from other donors' samples. V usage is TRBV19 and J usage is TRBJ2-7; 12 nucleotides line up with TRBD1. The DNA of the CDR3 is TGTGCCAGTAGTACGGGACAGGGGGCTTACGAGCAGTACTTC. Its translation is CASSTGQGAYEQYF.